Listed below are T cell receptor beta chains from one sample, sequenced in a study of blood T cell repertoires in COVID-19. The method was immunoSEQ multiplex PCR; TCRdb's version includes in-frame clones alone and lacks a portion of them. The sample includes fewer than 150,000 clones, approximately 88% seen only once; the top ten take over 7.5%. Specimen: peripheral blood. The origin of the receptors is a woman aged 40 to 50 with acute or convalescent COVID-19. Each CDR3 is given without its conserved first and last residue.

TRBV7-6,ASSAGTGYRQNYNEQF
TRBV11-3,ASSMSQGYEQY
TRBV5-1,ASSLAGGPGTDTQY
TRBV7-2,ASSGLAGGYDTQY
TRBV6-6,ASSYQSYGYT
TRBV7-9,ASRPLRPGRDYGYT
TRBV5-1,ASSFRGLRVSNYGYT
TRBV7-2,ASSVRNTIY
TRBV2,ASSERQAFLYGYT
TRBV6-5,ASEADGYT
TRBV7-2,ASSSRVNTEAF
TRBV6-5,ASSYSILAEAF
TRBV2,ASREQGRGYT
TRBV12-3/TRBV12-4,ASSLRDRETQY